The rows below give T cell receptor beta chains drawn from one sample of a study of T cell responses to AZD1222 COVID-19 vaccine. Clones were read by immunoSEQ multiplex PCR, and TCRdb kept only the in-frame ones, dropping some. The profile shows 75,000 to 90,000 clones, more than 85% of them singletons. This sample comprised peripheral blood, obtained 28 days after the second AZD1222 dose. The origin of the receptors is an adult who received the AZD1222 COVID-19 vaccine. Each CDR3 is given with its conserved first and last residue. A D gene is named only where the DNA matches it firmly. The size of a clone is reported for some rows only, either as once, few or many, or as a class for expanded clones.

D | J | size | V | DNA | CDR3
TRBD1 | TRBJ2-3 | . | TRBV27 | TGTGCCAGCAGCTTCCAGGGGGCCTCGGGGACAGATACGCAGTATTTT | CASSFQGASGTDTQYF
. | TRBJ2-3 | . | TRBV2 | TGTGCCAGCAGTGATTCGGGGCCTAGCACAGATACGCAGTATTTT | CASSDSGPSTDTQYF
. | TRBJ1-2 | . | TRBV29-1 | TGCAGCGTCCGGGTCTCCTCCCTCTATGGCTACACCTTC | CSVRVSSLYGYTF
. | TRBJ1-3 | . | TRBV6-5 | TGTGCCAGCAGAAACTATGGGGATCTAGGAAACACCATATATTTT | CASRNYGDLGNTIYF
. | TRBJ1-4 | . | TRBV18 | TGTGCCAGCTCAACACCGGAGGAGGGAGAAAAACTGTTTTTT | CASSTPEEGEKLFF
TRBD2 | TRBJ2-2 | . | TRBV7-8 | TGTGCCAGCAGCCAACTAGCGGGAGGGACCGGGGAGCTGTTTTTT | CASSQLAGGTGELFF
. | TRBJ1-5 | . | TRBV10-1 | TGCGCCAGCAGCCGGGACACCAATCAGCCCCAGCATTTT | CASSRDTNQPQHF
. | TRBJ2-1 | . | TRBV7-6 | TGTGCCAGCAGCTTATTTGGCTTCGATGAGCAGTTCTTC | CASSLFGFDEQFF
. | TRBJ1-5 | . | TRBV6-5 | TGTGCCAGCACCGAGTCAGGGGGCAATCAGCCCCAGCATTTT | CASTESGGNQPQHF
. | TRBJ1-5 | . | TRBV6-2/TRBV6-3 | TGTGCCAGCAGTTACTGGTCACTCAATCAGCCCCAGCATTTT | CASSYWSLNQPQHF
. | TRBJ1-3 | once | TRBV15 | TGTGCCACCAGCAGAGATTTGCCGGTCTCTGGAAACACCATATATTTT | CATSRDLPVSGNTIYF
. | TRBJ1-1 | . | TRBV30 | TGTGCCTGGTTCCGGGGGAACACTGAAGCTTTCTTT | CAWFRGNTEAFF
. | TRBJ1-2 | . | TRBV6-2/TRBV6-3 | TGTGCCAGCAGTTACACAATTTATGGCTACACCTTC | CASSYTIYGYTF
. | TRBJ1-5 | . | TRBV5-1 | TGCGCCAGCAGCTTGTCGCTTCTACAGGGCAATCAGCCCCAGCATTTT | CASSLSLLQGNQPQHF
TRBD1 | TRBJ2-6 | once | TRBV28 | TGTGCCAGCAGTCGGACAGGGGACGGGGCCAACGTCCTGACTTTC | CASSRTGDGANVLTF
. | TRBJ2-5 | . | TRBV9 | TGTGCCAGCAGCCTACGCGTCGACACGGAGACCCAGTACTTC | CASSLRVDTETQYF
. | TRBJ2-3 | . | TRBV7-9 | TGTGCCAGCAGCTTAGGAGGAGCGGGAGATACGCAGTATTTT | CASSLGGAGDTQYF
. | TRBJ2-1 | . | TRBV2 | TGTGCCAGCAGTGAGGAGGGTGGCCCCTACAATGAGCAGTTCTTC | CASSEEGGPYNEQFF
TRBD2 | TRBJ2-3 | . | TRBV5-1 | TGCGCCAGCAGCTTATTTTTAGCGGGAGAGTCAAGACCGAGCACAGATACGCAGTATTTT | CASSLFLAGESRPSTDTQYF
. | TRBJ2-3 | . | TRBV5-1 | TGCGCCAGCAGCTCATCAGGGAGGTCGGATACGCAGTATTTT | CASSSSGRSDTQYF
. | TRBJ2-5 | . | TRBV6-5 | TGTGCCAGCAGTTACTCGATGACGGACCAAGAGACCCAGTACTTC | CASSYSMTDQETQYF
. | TRBJ1-1 | . | TRBV4-2 | TGTGCCAGCAGCCAAGAGAGGCCGAACACTGAAGCTTTCTTT | CASSQERPNTEAFF
TRBD2 | TRBJ2-4 | . | TRBV11-2 | TGTGCCAGCAGCCAACGGGGGGACATTCAGTACTTC | CASSQRGDIQYF
TRBD1 | TRBJ1-2 | . | TRBV27 | TGTGCCAGCAGTTTATTGGACAGGGCAGGTGGCTACACCTTC | CASSLLDRAGGYTF
. | TRBJ1-5 | . | TRBV7-2 | TGTGCCAGCAGCTTAGCGATTGCGGGTCAGCCCCAGCATTTT | CASSLAIAGQPQHF